A selection of T cell receptor beta chains follows, all from one sample in a study of T cells in Graves' hyperthyroidism and ophthalmopathy. TCRdb re-derived calls from the multiplex PCR reads in MiXCR, one entry per CDR3 protein. The repertoire holds 530,000 or so distinct CDR3 sequences, with about 15% as singletons. The sequenced material came from blood. The receptors shown here come from a woman aged 18 to 35 with Graves' ophthalmopathy. Both conserved end residues are part of each CDR3. The D gene is left open where the match is weak. Part of the rows lack a size; the others show once, few, many or a class for expanded clones.

v_gene	len	abundance	d_gene	j_gene	CDR3aa	CDR3nt
TRBV5-1	12	NA	NA	TRBJ1-2	CAGSLDSGGYTF	TGCGCCGGCAGCTTGGACAGCGGCGGCTACACCTTC
TRBV11-2	13	NA	NA	TRBJ1-2	CASSPGQNHGYTF	TGTGCCAGCAGCCCGGGGCAAAACCATGGCTACACCTTC
TRBV29-1	13	NA	NA	TRBJ1-2	CSVEEQALYGYTF	TGCAGCGTTGAAGAACAAGCCCTCTATGGCTACACCTTC
TRBV9	18	NA	TRBD2	TRBJ2-3	CASSVLTSGGAGTDTQYF	TGTGCCAGCAGCGTACTTACTAGCGGGGGGGCGGGCACAGATACGCAGTATTTT
TRBV6-1	14	NA	NA	TRBJ1-2	CATRSPGHVYGYTF	TGTGCCACCAGAAGTCCAGGGCACGTTTATGGCTACACCTTC
TRBV5-1	15	many	NA	TRBJ2-7	CASSSLTMDSYEQYF	TGCGCCAGCAGCTCCCTTACTATGGACAGCTACGAGCAGTACTTC
TRBV5-1	16	NA	NA	TRBJ2-1	CASSPGATGLYNEQFF	TGCGCCAGCAGCCCGGGGGCGACAGGACTTTACAATGAGCAGTTCTTC
TRBV6-2/TRBV6-3	14	few	NA	TRBJ1-6	CASSGGRVNSPLHF	TGTGCCAGCAGTGGGGGACGAGTTAATTCACCCCTCCACTTT
TRBV27	15	many	TRBD1	TRBJ1-1	CASSLVGQGNTEAFF	TGTGCCAGCAGTTTAGTGGGACAGGGTAACACTGAAGCTTTCTTT
TRBV3-1	14	many	NA	TRBJ1-2	CASSPRTTNYGYTF	TGTGCCAGCAGCCCGAGGACCACTAACTATGGCTACACCTTC
TRBV19	13	once	TRBD1	TRBJ1-2	CAPGGRDVNGYTF	TGTGCCCCAGGGGGCAGGGATGTCAATGGCTACACCTTC
TRBV6-1	14	many	NA	TRBJ2-3	CASSEAAGSDTQYF	TGTGCCAGCAGTGAAGCGGCGGGGTCAGATACGCAGTATTTT
TRBV7-3	16	many	NA	TRBJ1-1	CASSLLETLKNTEAFF	TGTGCCAGCAGCCTCCTGGAGACACTGAAGAACACTGAAGCTTTCTTT
TRBV27	14	many	NA	TRBJ2-7	CASSSRLVGYEQYF	TGTGCCAGCAGTTCTCGACTAGTAGGGTACGAGCAGTACTTC
TRBV5-4	13	NA	NA	TRBJ2-3	CASRYTETDTQYF	TGTGCCAGCAGATATACAGAGACAGATACGCAGTATTTT
TRBV20-1	13	few	TRBD1	TRBJ2-7	CSAGGQGGHEQYF	TGCAGTGCTGGGGGACAGGGGGGTCACGAGCAGTACTTC
TRBV7-2	17	many	NA	TRBJ2-1	CASSLVGGAQAYNEQFF	TGTGCCAGCAGCTTAGTGGGGGGGGCGCAAGCCTACAATGAGCAGTTCTTC
TRBV20-1	15	NA	TRBD2	TRBJ2-2	CSATSGRGNTGELFF	TGCAGTGCGACTAGCGGGAGGGGGAACACCGGGGAGCTGTTTTTT
TRBV4-3	17	few	TRBD2	TRBJ2-2	CASSQTSGSYYSGELFF	TGCGCCAGCAGCCAGACTAGCGGGAGTTATTACAGCGGGGAGCTGTTTTTT
TRBV11-2	12	many	NA	TRBJ1-5	CASSFEDQPQHF	TGTGCCAGCAGCTTCGAAGATCAGCCCCAGCATTTT
TRBV6-2/TRBV6-3	14	NA	TRBD1	TRBJ2-1	CASSRHDRAGEQFF	TGTGCCAGCAGCCGCCACGACAGGGCGGGTGAGCAGTTCTTC
TRBV19	14	NA	NA	TRBJ1-1	CASSPGVWGTEAFF	TGTGCCAGTAGTCCAGGGGTGTGGGGCACTGAAGCTTTCTTT
TRBV30	13	many	TRBD1	TRBJ1-1	CAWRTGGYTEAFF	TGTGCCTGGCGTACAGGGGGATACACTGAAGCTTTCTTT
TRBV28	13	NA	NA	TRBJ1-4	CASMGGNNEKLFF	TGTGCCAGCATGGGGGGGAACAATGAAAAACTGTTTTTT
TRBV5-1	13	many	NA	TRBJ2-7	CASSLGVNYEQYF	TGCGCCAGCAGCTTGGGAGTTAACTACGAGCAGTACTTC
TRBV7-2	14	NA	NA	TRBJ1-5	CASSLNWYEQPQHF	TGTGCCAGCAGTTTAAACTGGTACGAACAGCCCCAGCATTTT